This passage covers 14 T cell receptor beta chains from one sample sequenced in a study of cytomegalovirus exposure and HLA in healthy donors. 60 Vbeta and 13 Jbeta primers were used in PCR. Generated by immunoSEQ multiplex PCR, the TCRdb table keeps only in-frame clones and is missing some. This table has fewer than 150,000 clones, 76% appearing once. The sequencing input was PBMCs. The receptors here all came from a man between 18 and 29 years old in good health and CMV-seronegative.

J is TRBJ2-5 and V is TRBV6-5, with TRBD2 matching over 7 bases. The V gene end was trimmed by 8 bases and the J gene end by 5 bases; junction bases not matched to a gene: 8. The germline V gene has CDR1 MNHEY and CDR2 SVGAGI. The CDR3 is 13 residues long. The CDR3 reads CASSHRGEETQYF. CDR3 coding DNA: TGTGCCAGCTCTCACCGGGGGGAGGAGACCCAGTACTTC.

The chain employs TRBV2 and TRBJ2-1; TRBD2 matches at 11 bases. The V gene's germline CDR1 is SNHLY and CDR2 FYNNEI. This CDR3 contains 15 residues. V gave up 7 bases and J gave up 10 bases; unmatched junction bases: 12. The CDR3 bases are TGTGCCAGCACCGAAACTAGCGGGGGTCGGGGGGAGCAGTTCTTC. Encoded protein: CASTETSGGRGEQFF.

V and J are TRBV30 and TRBJ1-4; D possibly corresponds to TRBD1 (6 bases). The CDR3 loop spans 13 amino acids. CDR1 is GTSNPN, CDR2 SVGIG, per germline (reference sequence). The V end was cut by 4 bases, the J end by 8 bases, with 14 bases between. The CDR3, as DNA: TGTGCCTGGAACCAGGGGTTTTCGGAAAAACTGTTTTTT. Translating it yields CAWNQGFSEKLFF.

V is TRBV6-1 and J is TRBJ1-4, with D perhaps TRBD1 (5 bases). The CDR3 is made up of 13 amino acids. CDR1 is MNHNS, CDR2 SASEGT, per germline. V shed 4 bases and J shed 10 bases, with 13 bases lying between them. CDR3 bases: TGTGCCAGCAGTGGGGGGGAGAGAGGAAAACTGTTTTTT. Encoded protein: CASSGGERGKLFF.

The rearrangement joins TRBV5-8 to TRBJ2-3, with a weak D call TRBD1 (5 bases). The CDR3 extends over 15 amino acids. V lost 0 bases, J lost 0 bases, and 8 bases lay in between. Germline CDR1 is SGHTS and CDR2 is YDEGEE. The CDR3 region is CASSLGQLSTDTQYF. CDR3 in DNA: TGTGCCAGCAGCTTGGGACAGCTTAGCACAGATACGCAGTATTTT.

This clone was seen more than once but under ten times. This rearrangement joins TRBV5-8 to TRBJ1-1; no definite D call. V was cut by 0 bases and J by 4 bases, with 4 bases left in between. The CDR3 extends over 12 amino acids. CDR1 and CDR2 (germline): SGHTS, YDEGEE. The CDR3 nucleotides read TGTGCCAGCAGCTTGGGGGCCACTGAAGCTTTCTTT. Its translation: CASSLGATEAFF.

The V gene is TRBV6-1, the J gene TRBJ2-7, with 9 bases identical to TRBD1. V lost 4 bases and J lost 5; bases outside the gene matches: 6. CDR1 MNHNS and CDR2 SASEGT come from the germline V gene. The CDR3 sequence is 14 residues long. CDR3 bases: TGTGCCAGCAGTGTTGGACAGGGGAGGGACGAGCAGTACTTC. Translation: CASSVGQGRDEQYF.

This clone showed up just once. The gene calls are TRBV30 and TRBJ2-7; 7 bases agree with TRBD1. V gave up 3 bases and J gave up 10 bases; unmatched junction bases: 15. The CDR3 is 14 amino acids. Germline assignment: CDR1 GTSNPN and CDR2 SVGIG (reference sequence). CDR3 bases: TGTGCCTGGAGGGGGCAGGGGGAATCTGGACGCCAGTACTTC. It yields the protein CAWRGQGESGRQYF.

The V call is TRBV18, the J call TRBJ2-3; no clear D. V gave up 6 bases and J gave up 4 bases, with 14 bases separating them. Germline CDR1 is KGHSH and CDR2 is LQKENI. This CDR3 region has 14 residues. The CDR3 DNA reads as TGTGCCAGCTCCTTGTTGGGCTCGGCAGATACGCAGTATTTT. Amino acids: CASSLLGSADTQYF.

The V and J genes are TRBV7-3 and TRBJ2-1; 9 nucleotides align to TRBD2. Looked up from germline, CDR1 is SGHTA and CDR2 is FQGTGA. The CDR3 covers 19 residues. J was trimmed by 2 bases and V by 3 bases; bases with no gene match: 14. The CDR3 nucleotides are TGTGCCAGCAGCTTGAATCCAGGGATAGCGGGAGACCCCTACAATGAGCAGTTCTTC. Translation: CASSLNPGIAGDPYNEQFF.

For this clone: Mismatch with germline at one junction end may stem from a read error. This CDR3 is also generated by other DNA sequences in the sample. V is TRBV29-1 and J is TRBJ2-7; D remains ambiguous. The CDR3 contains 12 residues. Germline CDR1 reads SQVTM; CDR2 reads ANQGSEA. DNA of the CDR3: TGCAGCGTTGCGTCCGAGCATTACGAGCAATACTTC. The encoded protein is CSVASEHYEQYF.

The rearrangement joins TRBV2 to TRBJ1-2; 9 bases match TRBD1. Germline V lookup: CDR1 SNHLY, CDR2 FYNNEI. The CDR3 length is 14 residues. J gave up 5 bases and V 3 bases, and 4 bases lay outside the gene matches. This chain's CDR3 is CASSDGQGTYGYTF. The CDR3, as DNA: TGTGCCAGCAGTGACGGACAGGGGACTTATGGCTACACCTTC.

The chain has TRBV5-1 and TRBJ2-3; TRBD2 is a possible D gene (5 bases). Trimming removed 2 bases from V and 6 bases from J, with 7 bases in between. The germline CDR1 and CDR2 sequences are SGHRS and YFSETQ. The CDR3 covers 12 residues. This chain's CDR3 is CASSLGLDTQYF. CDR3 bases: TGCGCCAGCAGCTTAGGACTTGATACGCAGTATTTT.

Only a few counts were recorded for this clone. The genes are TRBV28 and TRBJ1-2; D unresolved. CDR1 is MDHEN, CDR2 SYDVKM, per germline. The CDR3 runs 14 residues. Trimming took off 2 bases at V and 4 bases at J, with 11 bases between the two ends. CDR3 in DNA: TGTGCCAGCAGTTTAAACGTGGTAGCCTATGGCTACACCTTC. As protein: CASSLNVVAYGYTF.